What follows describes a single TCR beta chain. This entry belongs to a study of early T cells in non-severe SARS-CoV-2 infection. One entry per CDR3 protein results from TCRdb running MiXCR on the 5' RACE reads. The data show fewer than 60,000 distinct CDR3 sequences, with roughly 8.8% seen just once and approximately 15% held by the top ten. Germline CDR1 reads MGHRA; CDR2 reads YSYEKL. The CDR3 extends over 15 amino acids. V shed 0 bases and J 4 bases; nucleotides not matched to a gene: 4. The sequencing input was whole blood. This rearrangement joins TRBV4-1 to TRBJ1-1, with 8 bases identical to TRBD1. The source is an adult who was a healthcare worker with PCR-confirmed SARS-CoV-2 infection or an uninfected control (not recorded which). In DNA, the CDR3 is TGCGCCAGCAGCCAAGACCAGGGGGCAGGCACTGAAGCTTTCTTT. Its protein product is CASSQDQGAGTEAFF.